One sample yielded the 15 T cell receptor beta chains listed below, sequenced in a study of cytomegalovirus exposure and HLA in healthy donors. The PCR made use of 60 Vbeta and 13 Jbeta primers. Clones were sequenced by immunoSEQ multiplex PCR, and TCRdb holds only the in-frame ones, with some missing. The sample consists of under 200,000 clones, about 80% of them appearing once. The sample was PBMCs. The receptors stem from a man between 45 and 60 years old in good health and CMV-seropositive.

The CDR3 loop reads CASSPWDRPIRDTQYF. The CDR3 DNA sequence: TGTGCCAGCAGCCCCTGGGACAGGCCCATCAGAGATACGCAGTATTTT. V and J are TRBV9 and TRBJ2-3; 8 nucleotides line up with TRBD1. J gave up 5 bases and V 4 bases, and 12 bases lay outside the gene matches. The germline V gene has CDR1 SGDLS and CDR2 YYNGEE. The CDR3 consists of 16 residues.

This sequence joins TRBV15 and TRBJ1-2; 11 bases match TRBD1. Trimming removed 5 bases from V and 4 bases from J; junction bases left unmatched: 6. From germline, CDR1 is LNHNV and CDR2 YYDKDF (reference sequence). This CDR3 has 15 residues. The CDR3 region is CATSGTGGRLYGYTF. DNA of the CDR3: TGTGCCACCAGCGGGACAGGGGGACGACTCTATGGCTACACCTTC.

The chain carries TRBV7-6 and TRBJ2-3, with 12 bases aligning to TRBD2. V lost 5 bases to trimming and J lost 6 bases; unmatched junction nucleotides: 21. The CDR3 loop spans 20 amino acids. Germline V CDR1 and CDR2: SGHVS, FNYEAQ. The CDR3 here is CASSAHYRGRTSGEGDTQYF. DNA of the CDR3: TGTGCCAGCAGCGCTCACTACAGGGGGCGGACTAGCGGGGAAGGGGATACGCAGTATTTT.

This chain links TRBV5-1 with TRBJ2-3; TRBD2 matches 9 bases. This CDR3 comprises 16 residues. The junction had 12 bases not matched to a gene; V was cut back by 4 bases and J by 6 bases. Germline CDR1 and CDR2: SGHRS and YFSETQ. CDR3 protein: CASSELRAGGADTQYF. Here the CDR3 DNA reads TGCGCCAGCAGCGAGCTTCGAGCGGGGGGCGCGGATACGCAGTATTTT.

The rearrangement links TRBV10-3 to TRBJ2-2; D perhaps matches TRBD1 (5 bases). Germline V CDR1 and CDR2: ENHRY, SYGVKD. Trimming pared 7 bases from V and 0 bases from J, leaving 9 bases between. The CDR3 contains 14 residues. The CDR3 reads CAITRQPNTGELFF. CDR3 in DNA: TGTGCCATCACAAGACAGCCGAACACCGGGGAGCTGTTTTTT.

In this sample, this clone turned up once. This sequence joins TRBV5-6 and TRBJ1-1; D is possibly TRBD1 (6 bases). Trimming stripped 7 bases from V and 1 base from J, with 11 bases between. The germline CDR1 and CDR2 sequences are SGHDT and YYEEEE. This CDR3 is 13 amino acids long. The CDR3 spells CASGWTENTEAFF. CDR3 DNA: TGTGCCAGCGGATGGACAGAGAACACTGAAGCTTTCTTT.

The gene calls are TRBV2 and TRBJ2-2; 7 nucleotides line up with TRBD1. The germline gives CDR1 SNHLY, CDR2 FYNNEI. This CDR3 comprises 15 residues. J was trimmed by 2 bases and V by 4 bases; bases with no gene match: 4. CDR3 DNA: TGTGCCAGCAGTGCAGGGGGTACAAACACCGGGGAGCTGTTTTTT. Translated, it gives CASSAGGTNTGELFF.

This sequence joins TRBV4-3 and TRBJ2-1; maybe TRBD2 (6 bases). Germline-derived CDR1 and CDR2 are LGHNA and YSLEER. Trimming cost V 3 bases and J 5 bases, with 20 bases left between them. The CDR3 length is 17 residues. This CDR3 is CASSQYRFRDSNNEQFF. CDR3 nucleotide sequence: TGCGCCAGCAGCCAGTATCGATTCCGGGACTCTAACAATGAGCAGTTCTTC.

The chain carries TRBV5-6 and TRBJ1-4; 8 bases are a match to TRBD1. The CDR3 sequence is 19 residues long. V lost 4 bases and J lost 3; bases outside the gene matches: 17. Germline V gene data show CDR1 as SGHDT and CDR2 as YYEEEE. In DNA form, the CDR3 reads TGTGCCAGCAGCCTCCCACGAGTCAGGGGGCGCCGGGCTAATGAAAAACTGTTTTTT. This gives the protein CASSLPRVRGRRANEKLFF.

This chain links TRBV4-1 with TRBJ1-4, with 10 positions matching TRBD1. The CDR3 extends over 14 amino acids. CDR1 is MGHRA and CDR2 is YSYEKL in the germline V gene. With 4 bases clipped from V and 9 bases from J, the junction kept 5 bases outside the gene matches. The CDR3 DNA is TGCGCCAGCAGCCCCTGGGGACAGGGGCAAAAACTGTTTTTT. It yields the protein CASSPWGQGQKLFF.

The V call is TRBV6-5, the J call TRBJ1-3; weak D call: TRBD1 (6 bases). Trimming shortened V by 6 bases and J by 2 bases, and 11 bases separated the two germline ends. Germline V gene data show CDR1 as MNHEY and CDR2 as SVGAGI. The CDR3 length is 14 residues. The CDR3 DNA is TGTGCCAGCAGAAGGACAGTCACTGGAAACACCATATATTTT. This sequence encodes CASRRTVTGNTIYF.

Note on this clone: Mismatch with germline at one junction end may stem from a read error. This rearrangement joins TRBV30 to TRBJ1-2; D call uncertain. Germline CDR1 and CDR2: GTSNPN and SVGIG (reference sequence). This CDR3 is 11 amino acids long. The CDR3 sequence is CAWSLSQGRHF. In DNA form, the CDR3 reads TGTGCCTGGAGTCTATCCCAAGGGAGACACTTC.

As DNA, the CDR3 is TGCGCCAGCAGCGGGTCGGGGGGCCGGTACGAGCAGTACTTC. It codes for CASSGSGGRYEQYF. This chain links TRBV5-1 with TRBJ2-7; possible D gene TRBD2, 7 bases. The CDR3 runs to 14 residues. V was trimmed by 4 bases and J by 4 bases, leaving 15 bases between them. Germline CDR1 SGHRS, CDR2 YFSETQ.

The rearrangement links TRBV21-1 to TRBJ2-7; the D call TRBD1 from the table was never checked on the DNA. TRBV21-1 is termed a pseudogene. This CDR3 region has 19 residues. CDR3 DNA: TGTGCCAGCAGCAAGGGTCGTGGGCAGTTTCCCCGAGCCTTCTACGAGCAGTACTTC. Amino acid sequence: CASSKGRGQFPRAFYEQYF.

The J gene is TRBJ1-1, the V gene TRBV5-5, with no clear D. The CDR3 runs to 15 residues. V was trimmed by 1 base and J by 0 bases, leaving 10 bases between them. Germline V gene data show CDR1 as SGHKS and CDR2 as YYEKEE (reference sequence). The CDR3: CASSLTQKMNTEAFF. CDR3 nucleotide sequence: TGTGCCAGCAGCTTGACGCAGAAGATGAACACTGAAGCTTTCTTT.